One and the same sample provided the 19 T cell receptor beta chains below, sequenced in a study of CD8 T cells in Susac syndrome. The authors reverse transcribed roughly 0.5 to 1 ug RNA with random hexamers. MiXCR, applied by TCRdb to the immunoSEQ multiplex PCR reads, yields one record per CDR3 protein. The sample lists under 200,000 distinct CDR3 sequences, about 90% occurring once. Sequenced input: CD4+ T cells from PBMCs. The receptors derive from a human donor in good health.

This sequence joins TRBV29-1 and TRBJ2-5, with TRBD2 as a possible D gene (5 bases). Trimming left V 4 bases short and J 5 bases short, with 11 bases between. There are 12 residues in the CDR3. CDR1 is SQVTM and CDR2 is ANQGSEA in the germline V gene. DNA of the CDR3: TGCAGCGTTGGCGGGCGCGAGGAGACCCAGTACTTC. Its translation is CSVGGREETQYF.

This clonotype was seen only once. This chain links TRBV28 with TRBJ2-4, with TRBD1 identical over 7 bases. The CDR3 is 13 amino acids. V shed 7 bases and J 15 bases; nucleotides not matched to a gene: 15. Germline CDR1 MDHEN, CDR2 SYDVKM. CDR3 nucleotides: TGTGCCAGCACCTCAAGGGTACTGGGACAGTGGTACTTC. This gives the protein CASTSRVLGQWYF.

The chain carries TRBV5-1 and TRBJ1-4, with TRBD1 matching 7 bases. With V trimmed by 0 bases and J by 6 bases, 8 bases remained unmatched. In germline, CDR1 is SGHRS, CDR2 YFSETQ. The CDR3 loop spans 16 amino acids. CDR3 sequence: CASSLGYRGLDEKLFF. In DNA, the CDR3 is TGCGCCAGCAGCTTGGGGTACAGGGGCCTTGATGAAAAACTGTTTTTT.

This clonotype has only one observation. The V and J genes are TRBV4-1 and TRBJ2-2; 7 bases agree with TRBD2. The ends lost 4 bases at V and 6 bases at J; junction bases unmatched: 17. The length of the CDR3 is 18 residues. Looked up from germline, CDR1 is MGHRA and CDR2 is YSYEKL. DNA for the CDR3: TGCGCCAGCAGCCCAGCCGGGGGAGGAGGGAGGGGTCCCGGGGAGCTGTTTTTT. It codes for CASSPAGGGGRGPGELFF.

This clonotype was seen a handful of times. The V and J genes are TRBV5-1 and TRBJ2-7, with TRBD2 matching 8 bases. CDR1 and CDR2 from the germline V gene are SGHRS and YFSETQ. This CDR3 contains 14 residues. J was trimmed by 6 bases and V by 6 bases; bases with no gene match: 11. The CDR3 sequence is CASTPLTGGGEQYF. DNA for the CDR3: TGCGCCAGCACCCCTCTGACGGGAGGGGGCGAGCAGTACTTC.

V and J are TRBV2 and TRBJ2-3; D possibly uses TRBD1 or TRBD2 (5 bases each). Deletions cut 6 bases from V and 4 bases from J, with 11 bases between. The CDR3 consists of 13 residues. In germline, CDR1 is SNHLY, CDR2 FYNNEI. The CDR3 nucleotides are TGTGCCAGCAGGACGGGACCCCCAGATACGCAGTATTTT. Residues: CASRTGPPDTQYF. Complete variable domain (other parts from reference TRBV2 and TRBJ2-3): EPEVTQTPSHQVTQMGQEVILRCVPISNHLYFYWYRQILGQKVEFLVSFYNNEISEKSEIFDDQFSVERPDGSNFTLKIRSTKLEDSAMYFCASRTGPPDTQYFGPGTRLTVL.

J is TRBJ1-2 and V is TRBV5-1; possibly TRBD1 for D (6 bases). V was trimmed by 2 bases and J by 7 bases, leaving 15 bases between them. The CDR3 extends over 14 amino acids. Per the germline V gene, CDR1 is SGHRS and CDR2 is YFSETQ. This chain's CDR3 is CASSFAQGAAGYTF. The CDR3 nucleotides are TGCGCCAGCAGCTTCGCACAGGGAGCGGCTGGCTACACCTTC.

This chain connects TRBV29-1 to TRBJ1-4; D not resolved. The CDR3 loop spans 12 amino acids. V was pared by 4 bases and J by 8 bases, with 11 bases between. Germline-derived CDR1 and CDR2 are SQVTM and ANQGSEA. CDR3 nucleotides: TGCAGCGTTGGAGGCCTGGGGGAAAAACTGTTTTTT. It yields the protein CSVGGLGEKLFF. The full variable domain, rest sourced from reference TRBV29-1 and TRBJ1-4, is SAVISQKPSRDICQRGTSLTIQCQVDSQVTMMFWYRQQPGQSLTLIATANQGSEATYESGFVIDKFPISRPNLTFSTLTVSNMSPEDSSIYLCSVGGLGEKLFFGSGTQLSVL.

The V gene is TRBV24-1, the J gene TRBJ2-1; 9 bases line up with TRBD2. Germline CDR1 is KGHDR and CDR2 is SFDVKD. V shed 4 bases, J shed 5 bases, and the junction held 8 bases outside the gene matches. CDR3 length: 16 amino acids. For the CDR3, the DNA is TGTGCCACCAGTGAGTTAAGGGCTAGCGGGGACAATGAGCAGTTCTTC. Translation gives CATSELRASGDNEQFF.

In this sample, this clonotype turned up once. This chain uses TRBV21-1 with TRBJ2-7; the table's TRBD1 call for D was not verified on the DNA. TRBV21-1 is listed as a pseudogene. The CDR3 sequence is 13 residues long. The CDR3 DNA follows: TGTGCCAGCAGCAAAGACAGGGCCTACGAGCAGTACTTC. It yields the protein CASSKDRAYEQYF.

The chain combines TRBV6-1 with TRBJ2-3, with D perhaps matching TRBD2 (7 bases). CDR1 and CDR2 (germline): MNHNS, SASEGT. There are 13 residues in the CDR3. Trimming removed 10 bases at V and 6 bases at J, with 17 bases between. CDR3 loop: CATLSGGPDTQYF. The CDR3 DNA sequence: TGTGCCACCCTGTCGGGGGGCCCCGATACGCAGTATTTT.

The CDR3 sequence: CASTATGIHEQYF. The CDR3 DNA is TGTGCCAGCACCGCGACAGGGATCCACGAGCAGTACTTC. This chain uses TRBV2 with TRBJ2-7; 7 bases are a match to TRBD1. The CDR3 is 13 residues long. V shed 7 bases, J shed 5 bases, and the junction held 8 bases outside the gene matches. Germline loops: CDR1 SNHLY, CDR2 FYNNEI.

The chain is built from TRBV20-1 and TRBJ2-1; 11 nucleotides match TRBD2. Germline V gene lookup returns CDR1 DFQATT and CDR2 SNEGSKA (reference sequence). J lost 2 bases, V lost 5 bases, and 2 bases had no gene match. CDR3 length: 14 residues. The CDR3 sequence is CSAETSGAYNEQFF. The CDR3 DNA reads as TGCAGTGCTGAGACTAGCGGGGCCTACAATGAGCAGTTCTTC.

This clonotype showed up just a few times. The chain joins TRBV5-1 to TRBJ1-5; perhaps TRBD1 as D (5 bases). The CDR3 is 14 residues long. Germline V CDR1 and CDR2: SGHRS, YFSETQ. Trimming removed 2 bases from V and 4 bases from J, with 10 bases in between. This CDR3 reads CASSFGTGNQPQHF. The CDR3 nucleotides read TGCGCCAGCAGCTTCGGGACGGGGAATCAGCCCCAGCATTTT.

V and J are TRBV20-1 and TRBJ2-3; 9 nucleotides agree with TRBD2. The CDR3 extends over 16 amino acids. J was trimmed by 0 bases and V by 2 bases; bases with no gene match: 6. Germline lookup yields CDR1 DFQATT and CDR2 SNEGSKA (reference sequence). In DNA, the CDR3 is TGCAGTGCTAGATCTAGCGGGGCCACTAGCACAGATACGCAGTATTTT. This encodes CSARSSGATSTDTQYF.

The rearrangement uses TRBV20-1 and TRBJ1-1, with D hard to call. Germline V gene data show CDR1 as DFQATT and CDR2 as SNEGSKA (reference sequence). The CDR3 contains 13 residues. V was clipped by 3 bases and J by 4 bases, with 12 bases between them. The CDR3 protein is CSASRASLTEAFF. The CDR3 nucleotides read TGCAGTGCTAGTAGGGCGTCCCTCACTGAAGCTTTCTTT.

The chain links TRBV20-1 to TRBJ2-3, with 9 bases identical to TRBD1. The J segment lost 3 bases and the V segment lost 3 bases, leaving 10 bases of the junction unmatched. The CDR3 runs 16 residues. Germline loops: CDR1 DFQATT, CDR2 SNEGSKA (reference sequence). CDR3 sequence: CSARSRDRDWTDTQYF. The DNA of the CDR3 is TGCAGTGCTAGGTCCCGGGACAGGGACTGGACAGATACGCAGTATTTT.

The V and J genes are TRBV14 and TRBJ2-7; a possible D gene is TRBD2 (6 bases). The CDR3 runs to 16 residues. Germline CDR1 SGHDN, CDR2 FVKESK. V lost 1 base and J 3 bases, leaving 16 bases between the germline ends. This CDR3 is CASSQVLAASYYEQYF. The CDR3 DNA sequence: TGTGCCAGCAGCCAAGTACTAGCTGCATCCTACTACGAGCAGTACTTC.

The gene calls are TRBV20-1 and TRBJ2-1, with 14 nucleotides matching TRBD2. Germline loops: CDR1 DFQATT, CDR2 SNEGSKA (reference sequence). The CDR3 is 16 residues long. Trimming removed 5 bases from V and 0 bases from J; junction bases left unmatched: 3. The CDR3 DNA follows: TGCAGTGCTCGGACTAGCGGGGGGACCTCCTACAATGAGCAGTTCTTC. Its protein product is CSARTSGGTSYNEQFF.